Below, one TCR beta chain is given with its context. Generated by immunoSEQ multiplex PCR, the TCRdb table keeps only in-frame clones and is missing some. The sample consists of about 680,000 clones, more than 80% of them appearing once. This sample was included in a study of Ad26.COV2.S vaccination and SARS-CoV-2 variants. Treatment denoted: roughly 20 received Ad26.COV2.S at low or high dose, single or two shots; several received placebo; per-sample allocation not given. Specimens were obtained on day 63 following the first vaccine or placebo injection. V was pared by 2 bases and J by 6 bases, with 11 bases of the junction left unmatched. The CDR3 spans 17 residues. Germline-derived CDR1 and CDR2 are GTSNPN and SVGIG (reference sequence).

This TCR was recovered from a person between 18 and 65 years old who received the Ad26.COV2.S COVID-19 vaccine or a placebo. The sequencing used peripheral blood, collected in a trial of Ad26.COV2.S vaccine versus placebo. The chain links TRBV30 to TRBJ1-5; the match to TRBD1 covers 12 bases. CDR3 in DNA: TGTGCCTGGAGTCCGGGACAGGGGGCAGGGGGTAGTCAGCCCCAGCATTTT. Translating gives CAWSPGQGAGGSQPQHF.